A single T cell receptor (beta chain) is shown here with its context. Antigen specificity is unknown. This sample is drawn from a study of T-cell reconstitution after alpha-beta-depleted transplantation in children. Study results and caveats: Expanded graft clones, several hundred of them, were reportedly the source of alpha-beta T cells about two months after transplant.

TCRbeta library construction was performed incorporating unique molecular identifiers. TCRdb re-analysed the PCR reads in MiXCR, keeping a single row per CDR3 protein. The sample carries about 830,000 distinct CDR3 sequences, roughly 15% recorded once. CDR3 length: 13 amino acids. V lost 3 bases, J lost 5 bases, and 10 bases lay in between. The receptor was derived from a male patient between 5 and 17 years old who had a stem cell transplant for acute lymphoblastic leukemia, so the T cells may come from the graft donor. This specimen consisted of PBMCs, mostly from graft donor cells, obtained 360 days after TCRalphabeta/CD19-depleted stem cell transplant. This sequence joins TRBV12-3 or TRBV12-4 and TRBJ2-5, with unresolved D. The DNA for the CDR3 is TGTGCCAGCAGTTTGGAAGTAGTGGAGACCCAGTACTTC. Its translation is CASSLEVVETQYF.